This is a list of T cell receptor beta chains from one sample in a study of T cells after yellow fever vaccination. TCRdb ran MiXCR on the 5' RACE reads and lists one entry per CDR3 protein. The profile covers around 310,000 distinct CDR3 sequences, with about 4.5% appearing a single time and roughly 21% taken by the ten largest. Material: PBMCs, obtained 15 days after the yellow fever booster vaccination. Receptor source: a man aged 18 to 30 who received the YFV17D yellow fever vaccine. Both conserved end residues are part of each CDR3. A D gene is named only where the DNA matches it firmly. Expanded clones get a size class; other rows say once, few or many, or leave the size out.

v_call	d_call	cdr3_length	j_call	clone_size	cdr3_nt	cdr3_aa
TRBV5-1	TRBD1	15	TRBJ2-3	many	TGCGCCAGCACATTAAGGACAGGGGAGGTAGATACGCAGTATTTT	CASTLRTGEVDTQYF
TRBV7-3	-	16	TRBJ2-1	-	TGTGCCAGCAGCAATACTCCGGGGAGATACTACAATGAGCAGTTCTTC	CASSNTPGRYYNEQFF
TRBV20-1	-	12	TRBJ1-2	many	TGCAGTGCTACAGAACAAGACTATGGCTACACCTTC	CSATEQDYGYTF
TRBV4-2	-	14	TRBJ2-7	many	TGTGCCAGCAGCCAAGATAACGGCCCCTACGAGCAGTACTTC	CASSQDNGPYEQYF
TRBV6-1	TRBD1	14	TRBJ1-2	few	TGTGCCAGCAGTGAAGTGGCAGGGGGCTATGGCTACACCTTC	CASSEVAGGYGYTF
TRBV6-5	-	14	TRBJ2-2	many	TGTGCCAGCAGTTACTTAACAGCCACCGGGGAGCTGTTTTTT	CASSYLTATGELFF
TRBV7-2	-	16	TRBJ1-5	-	TGTGCCAGCAGCTTGAACGTGGGCGCGGACAATCAGCCCCAGCATTTT	CASSLNVGADNQPQHF
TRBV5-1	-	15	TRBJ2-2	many	TGCGCCAGCAGCCCCGGGGACACTGGCACCGGGGAGCTGTTTTTT	CASSPGDTGTGELFF
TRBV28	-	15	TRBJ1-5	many	TGTGCCAGCAGTTGGGGTGGGCGGGTAAGTCAGCCCCAGCATTTT	CASSWGGRVSQPQHF
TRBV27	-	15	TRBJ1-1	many	TGTGCCAGCAGTCTAGCCGGGGATTTGGGCACTGAAGCTTTCTTT	CASSLAGDLGTEAFF
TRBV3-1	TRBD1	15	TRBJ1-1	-	TGTGCCAGCAGCCCTTGGGACAGGGGGAACACTGAAGCTTTCTTT	CASSPWDRGNTEAFF
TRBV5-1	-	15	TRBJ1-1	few	TGCGCCAGCAGCTTCCCGGGACGGCAGAACACTGAAGCTTTCTTT	CASSFPGRQNTEAFF
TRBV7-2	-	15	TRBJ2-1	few	TGTGCCAGCAGCTTCCGAGGGGGGGCAGTTTATGAGCAGTTCTTC	CASSFRGGAVYEQFF
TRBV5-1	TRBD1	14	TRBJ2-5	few	TGCGCCAGCAACGACAGGGGGCGCGGAGAGACCCAGTACTTC	CASNDRGRGETQYF
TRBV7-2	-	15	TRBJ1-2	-	TGTGCCAGCAGCCGAGCGGCGGAAGCTAACTATGGCTACACCTTC	CASSRAAEANYGYTF
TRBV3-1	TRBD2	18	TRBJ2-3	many	TGTGCCAGCAGCGGGTTTGGTGGGGAGGGATCACCCACAGATACGCAGTATTTT	CASSGFGGEGSPTDTQYF
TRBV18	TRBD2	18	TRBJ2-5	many	TGTGCCAGCTCACCGCCAGGACTAGCGGGGGACAGTCTAGAGACCCAGTACTTC	CASSPPGLAGDSLETQYF
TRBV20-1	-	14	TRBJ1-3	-	TGCAGTGCTAGTTGGGGGGAGACTGGAAACACCATATATTTT	CSASWGETGNTIYF
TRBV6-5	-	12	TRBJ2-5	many	TGTGCCAGCAGGGTGGGAGAAGAGACCCAGTACTTC	CASRVGEETQYF
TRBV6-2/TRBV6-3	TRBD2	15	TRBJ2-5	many	TGTGCCAGCAGTTACGCAGCGGGGGACCAAGAGACCCAGTACTTC	CASSYAAGDQETQYF
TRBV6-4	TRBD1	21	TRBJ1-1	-	TGTGCCAGCAGTGACTACCCAGTGGTGGTCACAGGGGCTTTGGGGAACACTGAAGCTTTCTTT	CASSDYPVVVTGALGNTEAFF
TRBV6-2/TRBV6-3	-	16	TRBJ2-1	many	TGTGCCAGCAGTTACGGAGTTGGGGGGCCCTACAATGAGCAGTTCTTC	CASSYGVGGPYNEQFF
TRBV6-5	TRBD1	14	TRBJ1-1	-	TGTGCCAGCAGTTATTGGACAGGGAACACTGAAGCTTTCTTT	CASSYWTGNTEAFF